Presented here are 5 T cell receptor beta chains from one specimen sequenced in a study of early T cells in non-severe SARS-CoV-2 infection. Each CDR3 protein gets one entry after TCRdb re-called the 5' RACE reads with MiXCR. The table includes about 49,000 distinct CDR3 sequences, around 6.9% detected once. This material consisted of whole blood, taken at baseline. These receptors all stem from an adult who was a healthcare worker with PCR-confirmed SARS-CoV-2 infection or an uninfected control (not recorded which).

Only a few counts were recorded for this clonotype. The chain joins TRBV7-9 to TRBJ1-2; the D is unclear. The length of the CDR3 is 13 residues. Germline-derived CDR1 and CDR2 are SEHNR and FQNEAQ (reference sequence). Trimming left V 5 bases short and J 5 bases short, with 12 bases between. The CDR3 DNA reads TGTGCCAGCAGCGCATACGAAAGTTATGGCTACACCTTC. Protein sequence: CASSAYESYGYTF.

This clonotype was seen a few times. The chain uses TRBV5-1 and TRBJ2-1; possible D gene TRBD1, 6 bases. The V gene's germline CDR1 is SGHRS and CDR2 YFSETQ. V lost 4 bases, J lost 0 bases, and 14 bases lay in between. This CDR3 spans 16 amino acids. CDR3 DNA: TGCGCCAGCAGCCCTACAGGGTCGCCCTCCTACAATGAGCAGTTCTTC. As protein: CASSPTGSPSYNEQFF.

This clonotype has just a few counts. A junction end diverges from the germline sequence, so it may reflect a read error. The V gene is TRBV7-9, the J gene TRBJ2-1; no definite D call. CDR1 and CDR2 from the germline V gene are SEHNR and FQNEAQ (reference sequence). The CDR3 is made up of 9 amino acids. The CDR3 protein is CASSLELYF. CDR3 in DNA: TGTGCCAGCAGCTTAGAGTTGTACTTC.

In its sample, this clonotype was seen a few times. This chain joins TRBV25-1 and TRBJ2-7; D is uncertain. V was trimmed by 4 bases and J by 7 bases, leaving 8 bases between them. The CDR3 extends over 11 amino acids. The germline CDR1 and CDR2 sequences are MGHDK and SYGVNS. The CDR3 reads CASSGRVEQYF. The CDR3 region has the DNA TGTGCCAGCAGTGGTCGAGTGGAGCAGTACTTC.

This clonotype was seen a few times. The gene calls are TRBV6-2 or TRBV6-3 and TRBJ1-1; D uncertain. This CDR3 contains 13 residues. V was shortened by 6 bases and J by 1 base, with 9 bases between the two germline ends. CDR1 is MNHEY and CDR2 is SVGEGT in the germline V gene. The CDR3: CASSKTENTEAFF. The CDR3 nucleotides are TGTGCCAGCAGCAAAACAGAGAACACTGAAGCTTTCTTT.